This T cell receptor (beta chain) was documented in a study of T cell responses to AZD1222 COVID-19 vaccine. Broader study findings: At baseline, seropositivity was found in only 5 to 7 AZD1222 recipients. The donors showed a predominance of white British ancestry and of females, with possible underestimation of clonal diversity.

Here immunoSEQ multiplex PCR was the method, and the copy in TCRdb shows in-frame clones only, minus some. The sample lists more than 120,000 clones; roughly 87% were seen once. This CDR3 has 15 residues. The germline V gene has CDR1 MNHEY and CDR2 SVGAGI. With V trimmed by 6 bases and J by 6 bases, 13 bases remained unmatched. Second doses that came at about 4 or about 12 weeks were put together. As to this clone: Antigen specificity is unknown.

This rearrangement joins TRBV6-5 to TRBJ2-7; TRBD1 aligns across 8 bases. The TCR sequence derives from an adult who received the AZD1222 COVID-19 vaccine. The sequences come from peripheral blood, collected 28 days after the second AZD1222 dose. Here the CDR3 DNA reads TGTGCCAGCAGCTTAGGACAGGGAGGTAAGAGCGAGCAGTACTTC. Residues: CASSLGQGGKSEQYF.